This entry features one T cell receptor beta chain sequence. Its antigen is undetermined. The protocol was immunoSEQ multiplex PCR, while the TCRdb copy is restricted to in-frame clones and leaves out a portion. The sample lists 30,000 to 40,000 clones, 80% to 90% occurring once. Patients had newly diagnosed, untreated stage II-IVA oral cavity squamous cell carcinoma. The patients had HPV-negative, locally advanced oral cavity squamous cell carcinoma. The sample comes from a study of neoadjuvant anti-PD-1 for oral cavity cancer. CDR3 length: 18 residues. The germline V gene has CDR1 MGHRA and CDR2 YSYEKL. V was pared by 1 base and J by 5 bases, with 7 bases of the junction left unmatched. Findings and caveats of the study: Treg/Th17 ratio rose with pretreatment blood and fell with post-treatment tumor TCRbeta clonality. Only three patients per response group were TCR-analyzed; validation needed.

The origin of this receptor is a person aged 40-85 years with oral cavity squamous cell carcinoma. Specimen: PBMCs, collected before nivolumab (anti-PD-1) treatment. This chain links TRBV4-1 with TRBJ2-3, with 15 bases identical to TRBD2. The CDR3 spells CASSQVGLAGGPIDTQYF. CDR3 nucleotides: TGCGCCAGCAGCCAAGTTGGACTAGCGGGGGGGCCCATAGATACGCAGTATTTT.